These T cell receptor beta chains were read from a single sample in a study of OX40 agonist ivuxolimab in advanced cancers. TCRdb's copy holds only in-frame clones and misses some; the assay was immunoSEQ multiplex PCR. The data hold nearly 60,000 clones, with about 81% observed a single time. Sequencing used CD4+ or CD8+ T cells sorted from blood, obtained in a trial of the OX40 agonist ivuxolimab. The receptor source for this set is an adult with an advanced solid tumor such as melanoma, head and neck, liver or kidney cancer. The CDR3 runs from the conserved cysteine through the conserved F or W. A D gene is named only where the DNA matches it firmly. Clone size, where shown, is once, few, many, or a class for clones that have expanded.

CDR3 length,clone size,J gene,D gene,V gene,CDR3 protein,CDR3 DNA
13,-,TRBJ2-7,-,TRBV6-1,CASSEAGNYEQYF,TGTGCCAGCAGTGAGGCAGGAAACTACGAGCAGTACTTC
12,-,TRBJ1-5,-,TRBV10-1,CAGQASNQPQHF,TGCGCCGGCCAGGCAAGCAATCAGCCCCAGCATTTT
14,-,TRBJ2-7,TRBD1,TRBV18,CASSELQGPREQYF,TGTGCCAGCTCGGAGCTACAGGGGCCCCGCGAGCAGTACTTC
13,-,TRBJ2-2,-,TRBV6-5,CASTDTNTGELFF,TGTGCCAGCACTGACACGAACACCGGGGAGCTGTTTTTT
17,-,TRBJ1-3,-,TRBV5-1,CASSLGDTSLSGNTIYF,TGCGCCAGCAGCTTGGGGGACACAAGCCTCTCTGGAAACACCATATATTTT
16,-,TRBJ2-5,TRBD1,TRBV6-1,CASSEFWDRVEETQYF,TGTGCCAGCAGTGAGTTTTGGGACAGGGTTGAAGAGACCCAGTACTTC
15,-,TRBJ1-6,TRBD1,TRBV10-3,CAIRAGTVNNSPLHF,TGTGCCATCAGGGCTGGGACAGTGAATAATTCACCCCTCCACTTT
15,-,TRBJ2-4,TRBD2,TRBV13,CASSKRGGPENIQYF,TGTGCCAGCAGCAAGCGGGGGGGCCCCGAAAACATTCAGTACTTC
15,-,TRBJ2-1,TRBD2,TRBV14,CASSQGAGGGNEQFF,TGTGCCAGCAGCCAAGGAGCGGGGGGCGGGAATGAGCAGTTCTTC
15,-,TRBJ1-4,-,TRBV5-1,CASSTGSATNEKLFF,TGCGCCAGCAGCACAGGGTCGGCAACTAATGAAAAACTGTTTTTT
13,-,TRBJ1-5,-,TRBV29-1,CSVEVGRDQPQHF,TGCAGCGTTGAGGTAGGGAGGGATCAGCCCCAGCATTTT
13,once,TRBJ2-7,TRBD1,TRBV6-6,CASGMDRNYEQYF,TGTGCCAGCGGGATGGACAGGAACTACGAGCAGTACTTC
14,-,TRBJ2-5,-,TRBV11-1,CASSLQSGVETQYF,TGTGCCAGCAGCTTACAATCAGGCGTTGAGACCCAGTACTTC
13,few,TRBJ1-1,-,TRBV2,CASSEEGNTEAFF,TGTGCCAGCAGTGAGGAGGGGAACACTGAAGCTTTCTTT
13,-,TRBJ2-3,TRBD2,TRBV5-1,CASEAGGADTQYF,TGCGCCAGCGAGGCCGGGGGGGCAGATACGCAGTATTTT
14,-,TRBJ1-4,TRBD1,TRBV6-1,CASSQGSANEKLFF,TGTGCCAGCTCACAGGGGTCTGCTAATGAAAAACTGTTTTTT
13,-,TRBJ2-7,-,TRBV6-5,CASTPGRPGEQYF,TGTGCCAGCACCCCGGGACGGCCCGGCGAGCAGTACTTC
13,-,TRBJ1-2,-,TRBV5-5,CASSYVGGRGYTF,TGTGCCAGCAGCTACGTCGGGGGCAGGGGCTACACCTTC
16,-,TRBJ1-6,-,TRBV5-5,CASSPIDTGHNSPLHF,TGTGCCAGCAGCCCCATTGATACGGGGCACAATTCACCCCTCCACTTT
13,-,TRBJ2-1,-,TRBV7-8,CASSRGRDNEQFF,TGTGCCAGCAGCCGGGGACGGGACAATGAGCAGTTCTTC
14,few,TRBJ2-3,-,TRBV6-5,CASSDLLSGDTQYF,TGTGCCAGCAGCGACTTACTCAGCGGCGATACGCAGTATTTT
12,-,TRBJ1-3,-,TRBV2,CASSARGNTIYF,TGTGCCAGCAGTGCCAGGGGAAACACCATATATTTT
14,-,TRBJ1-2,TRBD1,TRBV5-1,CASSLEGQNYGYTF,TGCGCCAGCAGCTTGGAGGGACAGAACTATGGCTACACCTTC
14,few,TRBJ1-1,TRBD1,TRBV7-2,CASSRPRDSLSAFF,TGTGCCAGCAGCCGTCCCAGGGACAGTTTGTCAGCTTTCTTT
13,-,TRBJ1-2,TRBD1,TRBV19,CASRTGEEGGYTF,TGTGCCAGTAGAACAGGGGAAGAGGGTGGCTACACCTTC
16,-,TRBJ2-2,-,TRBV11-3,CASSRSVSGPTGELFF,TGTGCCAGCAGCCGCTCCGTTTCGGGGCCCACCGGGGAGCTGTTTTTT
13,-,TRBJ2-5,TRBD1,TRBV10-2,CASTLQGTETQYF,TGCGCCAGCACCTTACAGGGGACGGAGACCCAGTACTTC
14,-,TRBJ1-4,-,TRBV6-1,CATVRRGTNEKLFF,TGTGCCACAGTGAGGAGGGGAACTAATGAAAAACTGTTTTTT
17,-,TRBJ1-5,TRBD1,TRBV7-8,CASSPRDRDYSNQPQHF,TGTGCCAGCAGCCCCCGGGACAGGGATTATAGCAATCAGCCCCAGCATTTT
15,-,TRBJ2-3,-,TRBV6-5,CASSYSITGTDTQYF,TGTGCCAGCAGTTACTCGATAACAGGAACAGATACGCAGTATTTT
14,-,TRBJ1-1,-,TRBV6-1,CASNVESANTEAFF,TGTGCCAGCAATGTGGAGAGCGCGAACACTGAAGCTTTCTTT
14,once,TRBJ1-2,-,TRBV5-6,CASSFWGLDYGYTF,TGTGCCAGCAGCTTTTGGGGATTGGACTATGGCTACACCTTC
15,-,TRBJ2-5,-,TRBV5-4,CASRPGPGSQETQYF,TGTGCCAGCAGACCCGGACCCGGATCCCAAGAGACCCAGTACTTC
11,-,TRBJ2-1,-,TRBV28,CASSLYNEQFF,TGTGCCAGCAGCTTGTACAATGAGCAGTTCTTC
17,-,TRBJ1-3,-,TRBV5-5,CASSLVGLGNLGNTIYF,TGTGCCAGCAGCTTGGTCGGTCTGGGAAACTTAGGAAACACCATATATTTT
13,-,TRBJ2-3,-,TRBV18,CASSPDSTDTQYF,TGTGCCAGCTCACCAGACTCCACAGATACGCAGTATTTT